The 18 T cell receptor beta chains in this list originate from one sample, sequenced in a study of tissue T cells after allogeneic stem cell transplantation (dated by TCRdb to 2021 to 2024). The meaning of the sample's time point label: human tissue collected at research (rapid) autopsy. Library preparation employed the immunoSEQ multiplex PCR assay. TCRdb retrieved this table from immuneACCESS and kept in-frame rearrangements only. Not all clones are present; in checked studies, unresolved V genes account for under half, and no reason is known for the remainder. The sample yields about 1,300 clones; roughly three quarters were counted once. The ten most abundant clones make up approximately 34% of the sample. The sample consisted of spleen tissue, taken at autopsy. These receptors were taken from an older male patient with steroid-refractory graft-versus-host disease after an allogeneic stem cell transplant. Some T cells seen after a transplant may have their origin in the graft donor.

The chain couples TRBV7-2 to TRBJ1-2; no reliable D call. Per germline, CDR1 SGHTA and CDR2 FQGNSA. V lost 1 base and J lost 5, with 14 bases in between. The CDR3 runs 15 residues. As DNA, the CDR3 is TGTGCCAGCAGCTTAGACGGTCGCCCCTGGTATGGCTACACCTTC. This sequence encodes CASSLDGRPWYGYTF.

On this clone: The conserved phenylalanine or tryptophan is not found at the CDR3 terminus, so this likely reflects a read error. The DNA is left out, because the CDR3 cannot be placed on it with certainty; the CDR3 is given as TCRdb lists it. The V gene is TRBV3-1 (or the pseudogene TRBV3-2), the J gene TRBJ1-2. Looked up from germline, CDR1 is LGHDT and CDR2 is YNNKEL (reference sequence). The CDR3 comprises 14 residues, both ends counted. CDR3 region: CASSRRVTLRKTYG.

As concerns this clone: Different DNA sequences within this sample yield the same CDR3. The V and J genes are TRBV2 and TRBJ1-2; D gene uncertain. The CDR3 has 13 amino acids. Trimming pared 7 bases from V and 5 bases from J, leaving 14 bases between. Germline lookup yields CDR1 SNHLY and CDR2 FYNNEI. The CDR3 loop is CASNKEDWYGYTF. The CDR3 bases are TGTGCCAGCAATAAGGAAGATTGGTATGGCTACACCTTC. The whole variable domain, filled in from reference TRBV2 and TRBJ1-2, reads EPEVTQTPSHQVTQMGQEVILRCVPISNHLYFYWYRQILGQKVEFLVSFYNNEISEKSEIFDDQFSVERPDGSNFTLKIRSTKLEDSAMYFCASNKEDWYGYTFGSGTRLTVV.

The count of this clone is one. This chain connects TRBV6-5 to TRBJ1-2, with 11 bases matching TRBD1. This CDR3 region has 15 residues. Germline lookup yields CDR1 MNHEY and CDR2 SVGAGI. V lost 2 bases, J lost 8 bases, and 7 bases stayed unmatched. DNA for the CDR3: TGTGCCAGCAGTTACCTACGGACAGGGGGCATGGGCTACACCTTC. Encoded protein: CASSYLRTGGMGYTF.

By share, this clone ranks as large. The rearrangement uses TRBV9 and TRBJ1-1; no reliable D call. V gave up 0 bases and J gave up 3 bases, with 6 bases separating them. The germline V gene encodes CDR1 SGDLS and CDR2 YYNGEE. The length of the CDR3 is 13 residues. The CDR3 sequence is CASSVGQDTEAFF. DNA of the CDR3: TGTGCCAGCAGCGTAGGGCAGGACACTGAAGCTTTCTTT.

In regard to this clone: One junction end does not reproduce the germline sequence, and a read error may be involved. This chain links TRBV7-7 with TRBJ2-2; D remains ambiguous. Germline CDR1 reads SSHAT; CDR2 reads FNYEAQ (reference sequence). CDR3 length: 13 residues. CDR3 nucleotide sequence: TGTGCTAGCAGCCCCCTCGGATCCGGGGAGCTGTTTTTT. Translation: CASSPLGSGELFF. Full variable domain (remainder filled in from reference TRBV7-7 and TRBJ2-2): GAGVSQSPRYKVTKRGQDVTLRCDPISSHATLYWYQQALGQGPEFLTYFNYEAQPDKSGLPSDRFSAERPEGSISTLTIQRTEQRDSAMYRCASSPLGSGELFFGEGSRLTVL.

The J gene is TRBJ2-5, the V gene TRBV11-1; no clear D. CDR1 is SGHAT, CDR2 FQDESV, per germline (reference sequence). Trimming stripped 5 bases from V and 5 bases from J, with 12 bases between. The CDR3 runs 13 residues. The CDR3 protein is CASSPMGDETQYF. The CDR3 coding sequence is TGTGCCAGCAGCCCCATGGGCGATGAGACCCAGTACTTC.

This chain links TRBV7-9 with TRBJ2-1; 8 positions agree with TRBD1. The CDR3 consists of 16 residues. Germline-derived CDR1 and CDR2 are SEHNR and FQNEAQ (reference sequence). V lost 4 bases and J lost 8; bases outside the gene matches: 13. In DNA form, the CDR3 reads TGTGCCAGCAGCTCCTTGGACAGGGTTAAGTTCGATGAGCAGTTCTTC. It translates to CASSSLDRVKFDEQFF.

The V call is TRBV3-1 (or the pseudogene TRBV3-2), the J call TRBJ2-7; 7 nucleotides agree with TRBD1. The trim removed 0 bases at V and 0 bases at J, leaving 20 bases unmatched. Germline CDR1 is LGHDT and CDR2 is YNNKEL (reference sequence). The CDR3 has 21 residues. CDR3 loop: CASSQERTGTVSTLSSYEQYF. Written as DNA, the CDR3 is TGTGCCAGCAGCCAAGAAAGAACCGGGACAGTCTCTACCCTTAGCTCCTACGAGCAGTACTTC.

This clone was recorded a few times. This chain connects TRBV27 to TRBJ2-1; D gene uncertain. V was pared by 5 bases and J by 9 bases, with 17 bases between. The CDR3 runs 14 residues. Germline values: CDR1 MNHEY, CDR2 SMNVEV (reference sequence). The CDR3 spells CASSAVSLISEQFF. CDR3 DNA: TGTGCCAGCAGTGCAGTTTCTTTGATCAGTGAGCAGTTCTTC.

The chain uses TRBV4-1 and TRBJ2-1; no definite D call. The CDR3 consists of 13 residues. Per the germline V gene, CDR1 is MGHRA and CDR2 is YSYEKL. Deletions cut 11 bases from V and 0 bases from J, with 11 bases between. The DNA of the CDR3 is TGCGCCTCCGCCTTTTCCTCCTACAATGAGCAGTTCTTC. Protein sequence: CASAFSSYNEQFF.

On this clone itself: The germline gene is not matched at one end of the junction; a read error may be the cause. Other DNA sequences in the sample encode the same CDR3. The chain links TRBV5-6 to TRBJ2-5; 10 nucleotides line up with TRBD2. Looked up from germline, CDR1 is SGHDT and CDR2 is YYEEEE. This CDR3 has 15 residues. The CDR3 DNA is TGTGCCCGCAGCGGGGGGGCCGGGGGGGGCGAGACCCAGTACTTC. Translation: CARSGGAGGGETQYF.

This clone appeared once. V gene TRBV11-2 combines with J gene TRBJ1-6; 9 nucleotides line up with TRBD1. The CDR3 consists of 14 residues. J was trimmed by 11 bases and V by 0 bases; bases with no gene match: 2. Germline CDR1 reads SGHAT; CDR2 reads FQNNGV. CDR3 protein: CASSLEDRGPPLHF. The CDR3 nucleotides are TGTGCCAGCAGCTTAGAGGACAGGGGCCCACCCCTCCACTTT.

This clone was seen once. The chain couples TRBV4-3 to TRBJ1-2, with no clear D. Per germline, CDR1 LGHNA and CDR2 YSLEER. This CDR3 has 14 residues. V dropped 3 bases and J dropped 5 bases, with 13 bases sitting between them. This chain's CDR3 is CASSQADGGYGYTF. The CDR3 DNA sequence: TGCGCCAGCAGCCAGGCCGACGGAGGGTATGGCTACACCTTC.

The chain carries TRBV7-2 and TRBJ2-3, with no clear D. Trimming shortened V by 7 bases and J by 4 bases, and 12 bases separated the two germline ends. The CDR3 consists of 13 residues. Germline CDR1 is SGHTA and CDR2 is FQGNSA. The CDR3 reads CASTLRVPDTQYF. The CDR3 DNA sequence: TGTGCCAGCACTCTTAGGGTCCCAGATACGCAGTATTTT.

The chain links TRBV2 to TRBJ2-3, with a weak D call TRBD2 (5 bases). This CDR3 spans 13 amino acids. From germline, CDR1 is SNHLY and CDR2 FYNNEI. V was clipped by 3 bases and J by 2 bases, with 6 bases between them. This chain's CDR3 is CASSERVTDTQYF. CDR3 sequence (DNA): TGTGCCAGCAGTGAGAGGGTCACAGATACGCAGTATTTT.

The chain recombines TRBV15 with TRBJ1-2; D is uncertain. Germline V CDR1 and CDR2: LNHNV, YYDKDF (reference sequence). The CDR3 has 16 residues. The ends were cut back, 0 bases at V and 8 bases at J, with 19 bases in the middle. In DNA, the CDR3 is TGTGCCACCAGCAGAGATCATCGGGTGGGGTTGCAAGGCTACACCTTC. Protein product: CATSRDHRVGLQGYTF.

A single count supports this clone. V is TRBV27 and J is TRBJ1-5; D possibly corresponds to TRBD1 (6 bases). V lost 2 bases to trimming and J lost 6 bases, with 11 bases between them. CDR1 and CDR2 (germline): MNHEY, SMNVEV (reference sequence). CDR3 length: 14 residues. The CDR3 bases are TGTGCCAGCAGTTTAATTACAGGGCTTCAGCCCCAGCATTTT. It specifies CASSLITGLQPQHF.